Following are 26 T cell receptor beta chains from one sample sequenced in a study of metastatic and nonmetastatic thyroid tumors. No patient had received any treatment before thyroid surgery. TCRdb re-called the PCR reads through MiXCR. The sample lists approximately 38,000 clones, about 25% occurring once. Material: blood. The receptors derive from a female donor with papillary thyroid cancer or a benign thyroid nodule (not recorded which). Some clones in this sample may be carry-over from other donors' samples.

In its sample, this clone was seen many times. The CDR3 sequence: CASSPRAGTSGRLSYEQYF. CDR3 bases: TGTGCCAGCAGCCCCAGGGCCGGGACTAGCGGGAGGCTTTCCTACGAGCAGTACTTC. This chain uses TRBV7-9 with TRBJ2-7, with 15 bases that match TRBD2. The CDR3 loop spans 19 amino acids. The V and J ends lost 5 bases and 1 base, in that order; junction bases with no gene match: 12. CDR1 is SEHNR, CDR2 FQNEAQ, per germline (reference sequence). Variable domain in full (rest from reference TRBV7-9 and TRBJ2-7): DTGVSQNPRHKITKRGQNVTFRCDPISEHNRLYWYRQTLGQGPEFLTYFQNEAQLEKSRLLSDRFSAERPKGSFSTLEIQRTEQGDSAMYLCASSPRAGTSGRLSYEQYFGPGTRLTVT.

This clone was observed at least ten times. The same CDR3 also results from other DNA sequences found in this sample. The J gene is TRBJ2-5, the V gene TRBV2, with a weak D call TRBD1 (6 bases). Germline V lookup: CDR1 SNHLY, CDR2 FYNNEI. The germline V and J ends were trimmed by 6 bases and 7 bases, with 12 bases remaining between them. The CDR3 consists of 12 residues. The CDR3 protein is CASRGTLRTQYF. CDR3 DNA sequence: TGTGCCAGCAGGGGGACATTACGGACCCAGTACTTC.

Notes on this clone: One end of the junction does not line up with germline, which may come from a read error. The J gene is TRBJ2-1, the V gene TRBV28, with unresolved D. CDR3 size: 12 residues. The germline CDR1 and CDR2 sequences are MDHEN and SYDVKM. The CDR3 protein is CASKRSGNEQLF. Written as DNA, the CDR3 is TGTGCCAGCAAACGGTCGGGCAACGAGCAGTTATTC.

This clone was observed at least ten times. The chain combines TRBV5-1 with TRBJ2-1; D assignment may be TRBD1 or TRBD2 (6 bases each). The germline CDR1 and CDR2 sequences are SGHRS and YFSETQ. V lost 0 bases and J 8 bases, leaving 12 bases between the germline ends. The CDR3 totals 14 residues. DNA of the CDR3: TGCGCCAGCAGCTTGGAGTTTAGGGGGGATGAGCAGTTCTTC. It is translated as CASSLEFRGDEQFF.

The sample holds a few counts of this clone. Sequence at one end of the junction differs from germline and may be a read error. This rearrangement joins TRBV6-1 to TRBJ1-5; weak D call: TRBD1 (5 bases). This CDR3 region has 14 residues. Germline CDR1 is MNHNS and CDR2 is SASEGT. The DNA for the CDR3 is TGTGCCAGCCATGGGGGGGAGCATAATCAGCCCAAGCATTTT. Its translation is CASHGGEHNQPKHF.

Ten or more counts support this clone. V is TRBV2 and J is TRBJ2-1; D remains unclear. Germline V gene lookup returns CDR1 SNHLY and CDR2 FYNNEI. The CDR3 length is 11 residues. V was cut by 7 bases and J by 9 bases, with 10 bases left in between. The CDR3 protein is CASIIYGEQFF. The CDR3 region has the DNA TGTGCCAGCATTATATATGGTGAGCAGTTCTTC.

The chain is built from TRBV11-2 and TRBJ1-5; D not certain. Germline CDR1 and CDR2: SGHAT and FQNNGV. V lost 5 bases and J 2 bases, leaving 7 bases between the germline ends. The CDR3 is 13 residues long. CDR3 nucleotides: TGTGCCAGCAGCCCCTCCGGCAATCAGCCCCAGCATTTT. It is translated as CASSPSGNQPQHF.

The chain couples TRBV20-1 to TRBJ2-1; tentative D call: TRBD2 (6 bases). The germline CDR1 and CDR2 sequences are DFQATT and SNEGSKA (reference sequence). The germline V and J ends were trimmed by 3 bases and 3 bases, with 15 bases remaining between them. The CDR3 is 15 amino acids. The CDR3 here is CSASPPGRGYNEQFF. The CDR3, as DNA: TGCAGTGCTAGTCCGCCTGGGCGGGGCTACAATGAGCAGTTCTTC.

This CDR3 reads CASILAVEQFF. In nucleotides, the CDR3 is TGTGCCAGCATCTTAGCCGTTGAGCAGTTCTTC. The chain links TRBV9 to TRBJ2-1; D is unclear. Germline loops: CDR1 SGDLS, CDR2 YYNGEE. CDR3 length: 11 residues. Trimming pared 6 bases from V and 9 bases from J, leaving 10 bases between.

V usage is TRBV20-1 and J usage is TRBJ2-3; possible D gene TRBD2, 6 bases. The CDR3 loop spans 13 amino acids. V lost 3 bases to trimming and J lost 6 bases, with 13 bases between them. Germline V gives CDR1 DFQATT, CDR2 SNEGSKA (reference sequence). CDR3 in amino acids: CSAREDLADTQYF. CDR3 DNA sequence: TGCAGTGCTAGGGAAGACCTAGCGGATACGCAGTATTTT.

This clone has ten or more counts. The chain links TRBV6-2 or TRBV6-3 to TRBJ1-1, with 8 bases matching TRBD1. The germline V gene has CDR1 MNHEY and CDR2 SVGEGT. CDR3 length: 13 residues. Losses at the gene ends were 6 bases for V and 4 bases for J; bases not matched to a gene: 4. CDR3: CASSRQGFTEAFF. As DNA, the CDR3 is TGTGCCAGCAGCCGACAGGGGTTCACTGAAGCTTTCTTT.

In regard to this clone: This may come from a read error, since a much larger clone is one base off. The chain has TRBV29-1 and TRBJ2-2; D is perhaps TRBD2 (5 bases). The CDR3 has 13 amino acids. Germline loops: CDR1 SQVTM, CDR2 ANQGSEA. The CDR3 DNA is TGCAGCGTCTTACGGGGTAACACCGGGGATCTGTTTTTT. It specifies CSVLRGNTGDLFF.

The sample holds many counts of this clone. V gene TRBV3-1 combines with J gene TRBJ1-5, with D possibly matching TRBD1 (6 bases). CDR3 length equals 14 residues. The germline CDR1 and CDR2 sequences are LGHDT and YNNKEL (reference sequence). The V gene lost 8 bases and the J gene lost 4 bases, with 15 bases spanning the gap. CDR3 bases: TGTGCCAGCGGATGGTTGCAGGGGAATCAGCCCCAGCATTTT. It yields the protein CASGWLQGNQPQHF.

This clone was detected ten times or more. This chain uses TRBV10-3 with TRBJ2-3; TRBD1 matches 8 bases. This CDR3 comprises 15 residues. The germline CDR1 and CDR2 sequences are ENHRY and SYGVKD. Germline trimming cut 7 bases from V and 1 base from J; bases unmatched to any gene: 7. The CDR3 loop reads CAITGTGQGTDTQYF. For the CDR3, the DNA is TGTGCCATCACCGGGACGGGACAGGGCACAGATACGCAGTATTTT.

The table lists this clone with many counts. V is TRBV2 and J is TRBJ1-6; 8 nucleotides agree with TRBD1. Trimming at V came to 2 bases and at J to 9 bases, leaving 6 bases not matched to a gene. CDR3 length: 15 amino acids. Germline V gene lookup returns CDR1 SNHLY and CDR2 FYNNEI. CDR3: CASSESPGGFSPLHF. For the CDR3, the DNA is TGTGCCAGCAGTGAATCGCCAGGGGGCTTTTCACCCCTCCACTTT.

This clone showed up many times. The chain carries TRBV5-6 and TRBJ2-3; weak D call: TRBD2 (6 bases). Looked up from germline, CDR1 is SGHDT and CDR2 is YYEEEE. This CDR3 is 15 amino acids long. Trimming left V 3 bases short and J 2 bases short, with 13 bases between. The DNA for the CDR3 is TGTGCCAGCAGCTCCGGGACTGGATTCACAGATACGCAGTATTTT. Translation gives CASSSGTGFTDTQYF.

This chain joins TRBV20-1 and TRBJ2-7; TRBD2 aligns across 7 bases. This CDR3 is built from 17 residues. Germline values: CDR1 DFQATT, CDR2 SNEGSKA (reference sequence). After removal of 1 base from V and 1 base from J, the junction contained 13 bases not matched to a gene. CDR3 sequence reads: CSARGLAIGRLSYEQYF. The CDR3 DNA sequence: TGCAGTGCTAGAGGCCTGGCTATCGGGAGGTTATCCTACGAGCAGTACTTC.

This clone was seen more than once but under ten times. V gene TRBV28 combines with J gene TRBJ2-7; D tentatively fits TRBD1 or TRBD2 (5 bases each). CDR3 length: 15 residues. Germline CDR1 is MDHEN and CDR2 is SYDVKM. The germline V and J ends were trimmed by 9 bases and 1 base, with 19 bases remaining between them. CDR3 sequence: CASSVLWGNSYEQYF. The CDR3 DNA reads TGTGCCAGTAGCGTATTGTGGGGGAATTCCTACGAGCAGTACTTC.

This clone was seen only a few times. The chain joins TRBV6-2 or TRBV6-3 to TRBJ2-7; 10 bases are shared with TRBD2. Germline values: CDR1 MNHEY, CDR2 SVGEGT. V shed 4 bases and J 5 bases; nucleotides not matched to a gene: 14. The CDR3 runs 17 residues. The CDR3 DNA reads as TGTGCCAGCAGTTCGGCGAGGACTAGCGGTCCCCCCGACGAGCAGTACTTC. Translating gives CASSSARTSGPPDEQYF.

This clone was counted many times. The chain employs TRBV6-2 or TRBV6-3 and TRBJ2-1, with TRBD1 as a possible D gene (5 bases). Per germline, CDR1 MNHEY and CDR2 SVGEGT. V lost 2 bases, J lost 8 bases, and 13 bases lay in between. This CDR3 has 14 amino acids. For the CDR3, the DNA is TGTGCCAGCAGTTACGGGAATCAAGGGGATGAGCAGTTCTTC. Translation: CASSYGNQGDEQFF.

The genes are TRBV20-1 and TRBJ2-3, with 9 bases matching TRBD2. The CDR3 is 15 amino acids. After removal of 2 bases from V and 5 bases from J, the junction contained 8 bases not matched to a gene. Germline loops: CDR1 DFQATT, CDR2 SNEGSKA (reference sequence). CDR3 protein: CSARNVAGVGDTQYF. The CDR3 DNA reads TGCAGTGCTAGAAATGTAGCGGGAGTTGGAGATACGCAGTATTTT.

This clone was seen at least ten times. This rearrangement joins TRBV19 to TRBJ2-3, with TRBD2 matching 12 bases. V was pared by 5 bases and J by 2 bases, with 11 bases of the junction left unmatched. This CDR3 has 18 residues. CDR1 and CDR2 (germline): LNHDA, SQIVND (reference sequence). For the CDR3, the DNA is TGTGCCAGTAGTTTCGGACTAGCGGGGAACTATACCACAGATACGCAGTATTTT. Its protein product is CASSFGLAGNYTTDTQYF.

This clone was seen many times. The chain combines TRBV15 with TRBJ1-2, with no clear D. V lost 2 bases to trimming and J lost 4 bases, with 14 bases between them. The CDR3 covers 15 residues. CDR1 LNHNV and CDR2 YYDKDF come from the germline V gene (reference sequence). CDR3 bases: TGTGCCACCAGCAGAATGGGCAGCCTCTCCTATGGCTACACCTTC. It encodes CATSRMGSLSYGYTF.

This clone has more than one count but fewer than ten. The V gene is TRBV27, the J gene TRBJ1-5, with no clear D. V lost 2 bases, J lost 2 bases, and 10 bases lay in between. The germline V gene has CDR1 MNHEY and CDR2 SMNVEV (reference sequence). The CDR3 has 15 amino acids. The CDR3 region has the DNA TGTGCCAGCAGTTTAACGGGTCTTGGCAATCAGCCCCAGCATTTT. It is translated as CASSLTGLGNQPQHF.

This clone was seen repeatedly, ten times or more. This rearrangement joins TRBV3-1 to TRBJ2-1, with D possibly called TRBD1 or TRBD2 (5 bases each). Germline V CDR1 and CDR2: LGHDT, YNNKEL (reference sequence). The CDR3 has 16 amino acids. V dropped 2 bases and J dropped 7 bases, with 18 bases sitting between them. This CDR3 is CASSQPSPGPTNEQFF. The CDR3 bases are TGTGCCAGCAGCCAACCCTCCCCGGGACCCACAAATGAGCAGTTCTTC.

This clone showed up many times. CDR3 sequence: CASSFAQKRVNNEQFF. The CDR3 coding sequence is TGTGCCAGCAGTTTTGCACAGAAAAGGGTAAACAATGAGCAGTTCTTC. The gene calls are TRBV28 and TRBJ2-1; D remains ambiguous. CDR1 is MDHEN and CDR2 is SYDVKM in the germline V gene. V lost 3 bases, J lost 5 bases, and 17 bases lay in between. The CDR3 length is 16 residues.